This T cell receptor (beta chain) was recorded in a study of T cell responses to AZD1222 COVID-19 vaccine. General study results and limits: Reports say nearly half of spike-specific TCRs go after unmutated variant regions. Researchers report vaccine-associated CD4 TCRs spanning spike, with dominance at 160-218 and 743-854. Clonal diversity may have been underestimated, and the donors were mostly white British, with more females than males.

Concerning this clone: Its specificity is not known.

Produced via immunoSEQ multiplex PCR; TCRdb's table is partial and in-frame only. Of about 200,000 clones in the sample, about 89% were seen once. Whether given at about 4 or about 12 weeks, second doses were pooled. The TCR originated in an adult who received the AZD1222 COVID-19 vaccine. The sequencing used peripheral blood, collected 28 days after the second AZD1222 dose.

The CDR3 loop is CSVLTDRGGKLFF. Written as DNA, the CDR3 is TGCAGCGTCCTTACTGATAGGGGTGGAAAACTGTTTTTT. This chain joins TRBV29-1 and TRBJ1-4, with D possibly TRBD1 on 5 matching bases. V lost 6 bases and J lost 10, with 18 bases in between. CDR1 and CDR2 (germline): SQVTM, ANQGSEA. This CDR3 contains 13 residues.